These 5 T cell receptor beta chains share one sample of origin, sequenced in a study of CD8 T cells in ankylosing spondylitis. Broader study findings: Roughly 8 highly homologous variants formed a TCR beta motif that appeared characteristic of ankylosing spondylitis blood.

These receptors have no known antigen. In TCRdb, the 5' RACE reads were re-called with MiXCR into one record per CDR3 protein. This sample has 650,000 to 800,000 distinct CDR3 sequences, with 15% to 20% found just once. Sequencing input: blood, either unsorted or a sorted T cell fraction (not recorded which). The receptors were gathered from a male donor with ankylosing spondylitis.

The chain uses TRBV9 and TRBJ2-1; D is undetermined. Trimming removed 0 bases from V and 7 bases from J, with 8 bases in between. The CDR3 has 13 residues. The germline V gene has CDR1 SGDLS and CDR2 YYNGEE. CDR3 amino acids: CASSVARSNEQFF. CDR3 bases: TGTGCCAGCAGCGTAGCTCGATCAAATGAGCAGTTCTTC.

The chain has TRBV5-6 and TRBJ2-2; TRBD1 is a possible D gene (6 bases). V was shortened by 7 bases and J by 0 bases, with 13 bases between the two germline ends. The CDR3 runs to 15 residues. From germline, CDR1 is SGHDT and CDR2 YYEEEE. The CDR3 sequence is CASAPDRTNTGELFF. DNA of the CDR3: TGTGCCAGCGCCCCCGACAGGACGAACACCGGGGAGCTGTTTTTT.

The rearrangement links TRBV20-1 to TRBJ2-1, with TRBD2 as a possible D gene (5 bases). This CDR3 region has 15 residues. The V gene lost 7 bases and the J gene lost 1 base, with 17 bases spanning the gap. From germline, CDR1 is DFQATT and CDR2 SNEGSKA (reference sequence). CDR3 sequence (DNA): TGCAGTGTGGTAAGCGAGCGGAGATCCTACAATGAGCAGTTCTTC. This gives the protein CSVVSERRSYNEQFF.

This clonotype has more than one count but fewer than ten. This chain uses TRBV5-1 with TRBJ1-6; TRBD1 might be the D (6 bases). The CDR3 runs to 16 residues. V lost 0 bases and J lost 10, with 17 bases in between. The germline CDR1 and CDR2 sequences are SGHRS and YFSETQ. The DNA for the CDR3 is TGCGCCAGCAGCTTGGGGGGGCTGGGTCCTCCCTCACCCCTCCACTTT. Translating gives CASSLGGLGPPSPLHF.

This clonotype was seen a handful of times. The J gene is TRBJ2-7, the V gene TRBV7-9, with D maybe TRBD1 (6 bases). CDR3 length: 14 amino acids. Germline V gene sequence: CDR1 SEHNR, CDR2 FQNEAQ (reference sequence). V lost 1 base to trimming and J lost 5 bases, with 12 bases between them. The CDR3, as DNA: TGTGCCAGCAGCTTAGGCGACAGGTTGAACGAGCAGTACTTC. Its protein product is CASSLGDRLNEQYF.